This TCR beta chain was identified in a study of blood T cell repertoires in COVID-19. Across the study: Both acute and convalescent COVID-19 samples were obtained from the United States, Italy and Spain. PBMCs, B-cell-depleted T cells, or T cells provided the cDNA or gDNA that made up the material.

Original processing notes: Amplification of reference gene primers provided the estimated nucleated cell counts. Measured with immunoSEQ multiplex PCR; TCRdb has only the in-frame clones, and not every one. For V, J and clone size, that table is used; D and trimming come from the DNA. Among 100,000 or so clones listed, 80% to 90% were seen once. Germline values: CDR1 DFQATT, CDR2 SNEGSKA (reference sequence). Trimming took off 3 bases at V and 0 bases at J, with 8 bases between the two ends. This CDR3 is built from 13 residues. Sequencing was done on a sample of peripheral blood. The source of this sequence is a man aged 55 to 70 with acute or convalescent COVID-19. V usage is TRBV20-1 and J usage is TRBJ1-1, with D unresolved. The CDR3 sequence is CSASLQLNTEAFF. Here the CDR3 DNA reads TGCAGTGCTAGTTTACAGTTGAACACTGAAGCTTTCTTT.